What follows are 31 T cell receptor beta chains derived from one specimen sequenced in a study of T cells in Graves' hyperthyroidism and ophthalmopathy. The source material, RNA transcripts, was used to amplify TCR beta CDR3 regions. First-round RT-PCR of the TCR CDR3 relied on the HTBI primer set. In TCRdb, the multiplex PCR reads were re-called with MiXCR into one record per CDR3 protein. The table shows fewer than 110,000 distinct CDR3 sequences, with 47% occurring only once. Sequenced input: blood. These receptors originate from a man aged 35-49 years with Graves' hyperthyroidism.

V usage is TRBV11-3 and J usage is TRBJ2-7, with 11 bases fitting TRBD1. V shed 5 bases and J 3 bases; nucleotides not matched to a gene: 6. The CDR3 is made up of 15 amino acids. From germline, CDR1 is SGHNT and CDR2 YENEEA. CDR3 nucleotide sequence: TGTGCCAGCAGCCCGAGGACAGGGGGCTTCTACGAGCAGTACTTC. Amino acid sequence: CASSPRTGGFYEQYF.

The chain couples TRBV15 to TRBJ1-1; TRBD1 matches at 9 bases. CDR1 is LNHNV and CDR2 is YYDKDF in the germline V gene (reference sequence). The V gene end was trimmed by 3 bases and the J gene end by 5 bases; junction bases not matched to a gene: 7. This CDR3 region has 15 residues. This chain's CDR3 is CATSSVGTGWTEAFF. The CDR3 DNA is TGTGCCACCAGCAGCGTCGGGACAGGGTGGACTGAAGCTTTCTTT.

This chain uses TRBV7-9 with TRBJ2-5; unclear D gene. This CDR3 comprises 13 residues. Germline V lookup: CDR1 SEHNR, CDR2 FQNEAQ (reference sequence). V lost 1 base and J 5 bases, leaving 8 bases between the germline ends. For the CDR3, the DNA is TGTGCCAGCAGCTTAGGGCTAGTGGAGACCCAGTACTTC. Translation gives CASSLGLVETQYF.

This clonotype was seen at least ten times. The rearrangement uses TRBV7-9 and TRBJ2-5; 8 positions match TRBD2. The germline V gene encodes CDR1 SEHNR and CDR2 FQNEAQ (reference sequence). Trimming cost V 8 bases and J 1 base; bases outside gene matches: 27. The CDR3 contains 21 residues. The CDR3 DNA sequence: TGTGCCAGCCGCGCGAACCGGGGACTAGTTTTAGGGCCCCAGTTCCAAGAGACCCAGTACTTC. Amino acid sequence: CASRANRGLVLGPQFQETQYF.

The chain uses TRBV15 and TRBJ2-5; D is perhaps TRBD1 (5 bases). The V end was cut by 5 bases, the J end by 0 bases, with 31 bases between. This CDR3 contains 21 residues. In germline, CDR1 is LNHNV, CDR2 YYDKDF (reference sequence). The CDR3 coding sequence is TGTGCCACCAGCGACCAAGGGGCTCGAGATACGCAGTATTTAAACCAAGAGACCCAGTACTTC. It yields the protein CATSDQGARDTQYLNQETQYF.

This clonotype showed up many times. The chain uses TRBV6-5 and TRBJ1-2; possibly TRBD1 for D (6 bases). Germline CDR1 is MNHEY and CDR2 is SVGAGI. The V end was cut by 4 bases, the J end by 8 bases, with 17 bases between. The CDR3 is 14 residues long. The CDR3 DNA sequence: TGTGCCAGCAGTTCGTCACAGCTAAGGGGGGGCTACACCTTC. Translation gives CASSSSQLRGGYTF.

The V and J genes are TRBV20-1 and TRBJ2-1; 12 bases match TRBD2. The CDR3 totals 13 residues. The junction had 4 bases not matched to a gene; V was cut back by 6 bases and J by 7 bases. The germline gives CDR1 DFQATT, CDR2 SNEGSKA (reference sequence). The CDR3 protein is CSALTSGGNEQFF. The DNA of the CDR3 is TGCAGTGCCTTGACTAGCGGGGGAAATGAGCAGTTCTTC.

J is TRBJ1-5 and V is TRBV9; D uncertain. CDR3 length equals 13 residues. V was shortened by 3 bases and J by 4 bases, with 8 bases between the two germline ends. Germline CDR1 SGDLS, CDR2 YYNGEE. CDR3 DNA sequence: TGTGCCAGCAGCGCGGAGGGTAATCAGCCCCAGCATTTT. Translation: CASSAEGNQPQHF.

The CDR3 DNA is TGTGCCAGTAGTATAACAGGGGGTTGGTCCACAGATACGCAGTATTTT. It yields the protein CASSITGGWSTDTQYF. The chain has TRBV19 and TRBJ2-3, with TRBD1 matching 8 bases. The germline V gene encodes CDR1 LNHDA and CDR2 SQIVND (reference sequence). V lost 2 bases to trimming and J lost 2 bases; unmatched junction nucleotides: 6. The CDR3 spans 16 residues. The whole variable domain, filled in from reference TRBV19 and TRBJ2-3, reads DGGITQSPKYLFRKEGQNVTLSCEQNLNHDAMYWYRQDPGQGLRLIYYSQIVNDFQKGDIAEGYSVSREKKESFPLTVTSAQKNPTAFYLCASSITGGWSTDTQYFGPGTRLTVL.

This clonotype was counted many times. The J gene is TRBJ2-3, the V gene TRBV7-9; D unclear. The CDR3 consists of 13 residues. Trimming took 5 bases from V and 3 from J, leaving 9 bases between them. Germline CDR1 is SEHNR and CDR2 is FQNEAQ (reference sequence). CDR3 region: CASSPTVTDTQYF. The CDR3 region has the DNA TGTGCCAGCAGCCCTACGGTTACAGATACGCAGTATTTT.

This clonotype was detected many times. This chain links TRBV24-1 with TRBJ2-1; no definite D call. Germline CDR1 KGHDR, CDR2 SFDVKD. The CDR3 has 13 amino acids. Trimming pared 4 bases from V and 4 bases from J, leaving 7 bases between. The CDR3 protein is CATSDPVYNEQFF. Here the CDR3 DNA reads TGTGCCACCAGTGACCCCGTGTACAATGAGCAGTTCTTC.

Regarding this clonotype: A much larger clone lies a single base off, so this may be a read error. The chain is built from TRBV28 and TRBJ1-1; D is ambiguous. Germline lookup yields CDR1 MDHEN and CDR2 SYDVKM. This CDR3 is built from 11 residues. The CDR3 DNA is TGTGCCAGCAGTTTTGTCACTGAAGCTTACTTT. It encodes CASSFVTEAYF.

This clonotype came up a few times. Germline is not matched at one junction end, which may reflect a read error. The chain combines TRBV5-1 with TRBJ2-1; no clear D. The CDR3 contains 15 residues. Germline CDR1 and CDR2: SGHRS and YFSETQ. The CDR3 sequence is CASGFTWTRDNEQFF. Here the CDR3 DNA reads TGCGCCAGCGGCTTTACATGGACCCGCGACAATGAGCAGTTCTTC.

This clonotype was recorded at least ten times. This chain links TRBV9 with TRBJ2-3; 11 bases agree with TRBD2. Unmatched junction bases numbered 7, after V lost 1 base and J lost 6 bases. The CDR3 is made up of 16 amino acids. CDR1 and CDR2 (germline): SGDLS, YYNGEE. CDR3: CASSVSIAGGRDTQYF. The CDR3 coding sequence is TGTGCCAGCAGCGTAAGCATAGCGGGAGGGCGGGATACGCAGTATTTT.

This clonotype has just one count. A much larger clone lies one base from this, so it may be a read error. The chain links TRBV11-3 to TRBJ2-2; D may be TRBD2 (7 bases). The CDR3 is 17 amino acids. Per the germline V gene, CDR1 is SGHNT and CDR2 is YENEEA. The DNA of the CDR3 is TGTGCCAGCAACAAGATTGGAGGGGGGAGGGATACCGGGGAGCGGTTTTTT. Translation gives CASNKIGGGRDTGERFF.

The chain links TRBV18 to TRBJ2-7, with TRBD1 matching 9 bases. The CDR3 extends over 14 amino acids. Per the germline V gene, CDR1 is KGHSH and CDR2 is LQKENI. Trimming took 6 bases from V and 5 from J; bases not matched to a gene: 8. CDR3 DNA sequence: TGTGCCAGCTCTACCAGAGACAGGGGGAACGAGCAGTACTTC. Translating it yields CASSTRDRGNEQYF.

This rearrangement joins TRBV15 to TRBJ2-6, with 8 nucleotides matching TRBD1. The CDR3 runs to 19 residues. The V gene end was trimmed by 3 bases and the J gene end by 2 bases; junction bases not matched to a gene: 12. Germline V gene sequence: CDR1 LNHNV, CDR2 YYDKDF (reference sequence). Written as DNA, the CDR3 is TGTGCCACCAGCAGCCCCCGGACAGGGATCCTTACTGGGGCCAACGTCCTGACTTTC. Its protein is CATSSPRTGILTGANVLTF.

This clonotype was detected ten times or more. The genes are TRBV24-1 and TRBJ2-5; possibly TRBD2 for D (6 bases). The CDR3 runs 19 residues. Germline loops: CDR1 KGHDR, CDR2 SFDVKD. Trimming cost V 4 bases and J 5 bases, with 28 bases left between them. The CDR3 region is CATSDWGGKDHTSWETQYF. For the CDR3, the DNA is TGTGCCACCAGTGACTGGGGAGGCAAGGACCATACGTCCTGGGAGACCCAGTACTTC.

The chain combines TRBV18 with TRBJ2-7, with TRBD1 matching 9 bases. V lost 2 bases to trimming and J lost 6 bases; unmatched junction nucleotides: 5. The germline V gene encodes CDR1 KGHSH and CDR2 LQKENI. The CDR3 extends over 14 amino acids. CDR3 amino acids: CASSPSQGAGEQYF. CDR3 DNA sequence: TGTGCCAGCTCACCATCACAGGGGGCAGGCGAGCAGTACTTC.

As to this clonotype: Germline and junction disagree at one end, which may indicate a read error. The rearrangement uses TRBV2 and TRBJ2-5; possibly TRBD2 for D (6 bases). The CDR3 length is 14 residues. Germline V gene sequence: CDR1 SNHLY, CDR2 FYNNEI. The CDR3 DNA follows: TGTGCCAGCAATGAAGGGACTCTTACAGAGACCCAGTACTTC. The encoded protein is CASNEGTLTETQYF.

CDR3 sequence reads: CASGSLAGGNEQFF. CDR3 in DNA: TGTGCCAGCGGTTCACTAGCGGGAGGTAATGAGCAGTTCTTC. J is TRBJ2-1 and V is TRBV3-1; 12 positions agree with TRBD2. Germline V gives CDR1 LGHDT, CDR2 YNNKEL (reference sequence). V trimming: 8 bases; J trimming: 7 bases; junction bases outside the gene matches: 6. This CDR3 is built from 14 residues.

The CDR3 region is CASSLVASGRFYNEQFF. The DNA of the CDR3 is TGCGCCAGCAGCTTGGTGGCTAGCGGGAGATTTTACAATGAGCAGTTCTTC. The rearrangement joins TRBV5-1 to TRBJ2-1, with TRBD2 identical over 10 bases. This CDR3 spans 17 amino acids. Trimming took 0 bases from V and 4 from J; bases not matched to a gene: 7. In germline, CDR1 is SGHRS, CDR2 YFSETQ. The whole variable domain, remainder taken from reference TRBV5-1 and TRBJ2-1, is KAGVTQTPRYLIKTRGQQVTLSCSPISGHRSVSWYQQTPGQGLQFLFEYFSETQRNKGNFPGRFSGRQFSNSRSEMNVSTLELGDSALYLCASSLVASGRFYNEQFFGPGTRLTVL.

Remarks on this clonotype: One junction end disagrees with the germline gene, perhaps due to a read error. The rearrangement uses TRBV9 and TRBJ1-1; weak D call: TRBD1 (6 bases). This CDR3 has 16 residues. Per germline, CDR1 SGDLS and CDR2 YYNGEE. This chain's CDR3 is CASCVTPGHLNTEAFF. The DNA for the CDR3 is TGTGCCAGCTGCGTAACCCCGGGACACCTTAACACTGAAGCTTTCTTT.

This rearrangement joins TRBV11-3 to TRBJ2-7; tentatively, D is TRBD1 or TRBD2 (5 bases each). The V and J ends lost 5 bases and 2 bases respectively, with 16 bases between them. Germline lookup yields CDR1 SGHNT and CDR2 YENEEA. This CDR3 comprises 15 residues. The CDR3 reads CASSEEWDLPYEQYF. CDR3 in DNA: TGTGCCAGCAGCGAAGAATGGGACCTACCCTACGAGCAGTACTTC.

The chain recombines TRBV9 with TRBJ2-3, with TRBD1 matching over 11 bases. Trimming took 4 bases from V and 11 from J; bases not matched to a gene: 12. The CDR3 is 15 residues long. The germline V gene has CDR1 SGDLS and CDR2 YYNGEE. CDR3 sequence: CASSQTGQGDNEQYF. CDR3 DNA sequence: TGTGCCAGCAGCCAAACGGGACAGGGGGACAATGAGCAGTATTTT.

This clonotype was detected many times. The rearrangement joins TRBV6-5 to TRBJ1-2, with D possibly TRBD1 on 5 matching bases. CDR1 and CDR2 (germline): MNHEY, SVGAGI. This CDR3 comprises 14 residues. Trimming cost V 2 bases and J 4 bases, with 11 bases left between them. The CDR3 here is CASSYRGHSYGYTF. For the CDR3, the DNA is TGTGCCAGCAGTTACCGGGGCCATTCCTATGGCTACACCTTC.

This clonotype was seen only a few times. The chain couples TRBV7-9 to TRBJ2-7; 11 bases fit TRBD1. The CDR3 is made up of 15 amino acids. V shed 5 bases, J shed 1 base, and the junction held 4 bases outside the gene matches. CDR1 is SEHNR, CDR2 FQNEAQ, per germline (reference sequence). CDR3 bases: TGTGCCAGCAGCCGGACAGGGGGCGAGTCCTACGAGCAGTACTTC. It is translated as CASSRTGGESYEQYF.

Here the CDR3 DNA reads TGTGCCAGCAGTTACTCCCCGGGCCCCACTGAAGCTTTCTTT. Its protein product is CASSYSPGPTEAFF. The J gene is TRBJ1-1, the V gene TRBV6-2 or TRBV6-3; no firm D call. This CDR3 is 14 amino acids long. Germline values: CDR1 MNHEY, CDR2 SVGEGT. Trimming pared 0 bases from V and 4 bases from J, leaving 9 bases between.

About this clonotype: Because the CDR3 is missing its conserved closing phenylalanine or tryptophan, this is likely a read error. No DNA is shown, since the ends of the CDR3 on it are uncertain; the CDR3 is the one TCRdb lists. The V gene is TRBV7-2, the J gene TRBJ2-5; the D call of TRBD2 is as the table states it, not checked on the DNA. Germline V gives CDR1 SGHTA, CDR2 FQGNSA. The CDR3 is 8 residues long, counting both termini. This CDR3 is CASSWGGV.

This chain connects TRBV25-1 to TRBJ1-1; 10 bases fit TRBD1. With V trimmed by 8 bases and J by 4 bases, 13 bases remained unmatched. The CDR3 has 16 amino acids. CDR1 MGHDK and CDR2 SYGVNS come from the germline V gene. CDR3 bases: TGTGCCAGCTCACGACAGGGGGCTGGTACGGGCACTGAAGCTTTCTTT. This sequence encodes CASSRQGAGTGTEAFF.

The chain couples TRBV29-1 to TRBJ1-2; maybe TRBD1 (6 bases). V lost 8 bases to trimming and J lost 7 bases, with 17 bases between them. Germline values: CDR1 SQVTM, CDR2 ANQGSEA. The length of the CDR3 is 12 residues. The CDR3 region is CSSYQGIGGYTF. The DNA for the CDR3 is TGCAGCTCTTACCAGGGGATCGGTGGCTACACCTTC.